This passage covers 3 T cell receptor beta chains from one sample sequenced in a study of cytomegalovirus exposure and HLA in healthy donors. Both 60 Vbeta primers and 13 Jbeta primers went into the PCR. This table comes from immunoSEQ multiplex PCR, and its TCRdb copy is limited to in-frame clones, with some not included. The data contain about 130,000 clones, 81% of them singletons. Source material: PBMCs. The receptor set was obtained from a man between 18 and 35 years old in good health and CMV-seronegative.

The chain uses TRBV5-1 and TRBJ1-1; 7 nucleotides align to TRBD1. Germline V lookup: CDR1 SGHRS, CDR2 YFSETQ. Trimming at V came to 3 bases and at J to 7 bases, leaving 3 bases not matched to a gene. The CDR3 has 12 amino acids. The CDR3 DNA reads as TGCGCCAGCAGCTCAGACAGGGATGAAGCTTTCTTT. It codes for CASSSDRDEAFF. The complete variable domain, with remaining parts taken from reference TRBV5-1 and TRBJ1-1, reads KAGVTQTPRYLIKTRGQQVTLSCSPISGHRSVSWYQQTPGQGLQFLFEYFSETQRNKGNFPGRFSGRQFSNSRSEMNVSTLELGDSALYLCASSSDRDEAFFGQGTRLTVV.

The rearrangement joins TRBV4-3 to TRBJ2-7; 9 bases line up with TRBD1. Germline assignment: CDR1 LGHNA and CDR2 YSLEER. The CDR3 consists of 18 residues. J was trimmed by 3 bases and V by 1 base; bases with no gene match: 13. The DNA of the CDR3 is TGCGCCAGCAGCCAAGTCCCCGAATCGACAGGGGGAATCTACGAGCAGTACTTC. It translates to CASSQVPESTGGIYEQYF.

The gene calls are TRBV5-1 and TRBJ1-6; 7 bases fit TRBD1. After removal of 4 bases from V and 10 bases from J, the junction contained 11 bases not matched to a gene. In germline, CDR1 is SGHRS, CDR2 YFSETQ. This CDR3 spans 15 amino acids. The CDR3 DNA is TGCGCCAGCAGCACCGGACAGGCCCTAGGATCACCCCTCCACTTT. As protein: CASSTGQALGSPLHF. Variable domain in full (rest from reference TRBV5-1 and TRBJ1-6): KAGVTQTPRYLIKTRGQQVTLSCSPISGHRSVSWYQQTPGQGLQFLFEYFSETQRNKGNFPGRFSGRQFSNSRSEMNVSTLELGDSALYLCASSTGQALGSPLHFGNGTRLTVT.